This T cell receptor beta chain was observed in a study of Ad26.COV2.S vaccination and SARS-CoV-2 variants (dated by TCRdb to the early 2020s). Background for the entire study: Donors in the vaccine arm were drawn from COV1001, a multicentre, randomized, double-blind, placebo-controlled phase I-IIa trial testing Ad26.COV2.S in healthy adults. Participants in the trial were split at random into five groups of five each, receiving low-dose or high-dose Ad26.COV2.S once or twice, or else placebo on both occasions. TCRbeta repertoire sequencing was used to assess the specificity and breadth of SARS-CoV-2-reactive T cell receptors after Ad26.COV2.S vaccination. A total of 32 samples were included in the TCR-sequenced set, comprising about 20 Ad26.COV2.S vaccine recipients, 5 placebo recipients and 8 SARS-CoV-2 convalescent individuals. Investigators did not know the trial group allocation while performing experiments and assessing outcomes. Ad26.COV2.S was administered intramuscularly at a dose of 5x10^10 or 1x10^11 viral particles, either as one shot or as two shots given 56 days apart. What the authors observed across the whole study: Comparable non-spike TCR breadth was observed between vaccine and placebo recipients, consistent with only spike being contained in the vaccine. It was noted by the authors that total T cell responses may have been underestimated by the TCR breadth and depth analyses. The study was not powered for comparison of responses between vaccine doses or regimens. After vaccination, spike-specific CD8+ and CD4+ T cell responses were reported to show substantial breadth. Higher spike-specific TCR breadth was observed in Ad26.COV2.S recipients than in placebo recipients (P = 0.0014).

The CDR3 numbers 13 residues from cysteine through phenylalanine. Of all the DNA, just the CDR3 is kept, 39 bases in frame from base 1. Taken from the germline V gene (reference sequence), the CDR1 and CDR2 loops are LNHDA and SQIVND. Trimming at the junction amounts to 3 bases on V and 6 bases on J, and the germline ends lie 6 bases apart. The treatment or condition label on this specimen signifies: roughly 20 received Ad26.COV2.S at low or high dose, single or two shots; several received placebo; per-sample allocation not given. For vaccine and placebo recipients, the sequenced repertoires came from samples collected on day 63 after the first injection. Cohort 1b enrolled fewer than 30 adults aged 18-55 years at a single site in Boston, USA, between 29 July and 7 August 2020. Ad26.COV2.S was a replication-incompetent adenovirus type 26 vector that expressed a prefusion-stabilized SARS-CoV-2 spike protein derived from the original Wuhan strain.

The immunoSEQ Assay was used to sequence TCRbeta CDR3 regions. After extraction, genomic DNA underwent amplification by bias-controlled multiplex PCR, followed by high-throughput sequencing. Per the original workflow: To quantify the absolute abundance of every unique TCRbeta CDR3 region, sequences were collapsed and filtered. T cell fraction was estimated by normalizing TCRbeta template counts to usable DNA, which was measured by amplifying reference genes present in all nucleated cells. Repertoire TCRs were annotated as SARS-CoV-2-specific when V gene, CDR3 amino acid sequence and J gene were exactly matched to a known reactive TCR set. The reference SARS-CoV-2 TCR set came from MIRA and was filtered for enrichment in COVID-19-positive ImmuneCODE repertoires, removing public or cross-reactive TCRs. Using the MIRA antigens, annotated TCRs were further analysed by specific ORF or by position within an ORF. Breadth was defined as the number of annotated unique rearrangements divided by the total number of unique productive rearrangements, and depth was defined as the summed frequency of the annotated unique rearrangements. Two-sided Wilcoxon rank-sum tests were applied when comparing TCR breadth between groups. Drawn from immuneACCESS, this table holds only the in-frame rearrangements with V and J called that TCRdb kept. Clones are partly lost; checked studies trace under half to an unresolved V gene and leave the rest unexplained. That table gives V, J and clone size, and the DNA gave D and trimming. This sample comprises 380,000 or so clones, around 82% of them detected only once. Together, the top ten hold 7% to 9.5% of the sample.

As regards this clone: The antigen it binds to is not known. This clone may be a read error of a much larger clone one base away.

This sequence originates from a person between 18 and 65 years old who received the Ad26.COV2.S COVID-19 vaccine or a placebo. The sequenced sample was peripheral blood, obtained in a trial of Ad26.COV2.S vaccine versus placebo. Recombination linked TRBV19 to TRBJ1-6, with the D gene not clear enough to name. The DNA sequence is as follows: TGTGCCAGTAGTATTGGCAGTAATTCACCCCTCCACTTT. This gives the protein CASSIGSNSPLHF.